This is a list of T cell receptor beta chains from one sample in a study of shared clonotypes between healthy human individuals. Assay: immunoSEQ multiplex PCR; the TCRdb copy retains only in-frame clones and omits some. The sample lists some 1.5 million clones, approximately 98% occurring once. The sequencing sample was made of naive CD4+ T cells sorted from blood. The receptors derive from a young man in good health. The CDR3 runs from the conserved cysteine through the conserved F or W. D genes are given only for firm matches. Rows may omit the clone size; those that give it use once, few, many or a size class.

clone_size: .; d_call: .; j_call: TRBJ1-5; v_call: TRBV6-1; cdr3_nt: TGTGCCAGTTTTCCCGGGGGCAATCAGCCCCAGCATTTT; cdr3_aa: CASFPGGNQPQHF
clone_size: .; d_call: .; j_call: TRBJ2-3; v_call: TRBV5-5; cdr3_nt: TGTGCCAGCAGCCCAGGAGCGGGCGTATGGACAGATACGCAGTATTTT; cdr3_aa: CASSPGAGVWTDTQYF
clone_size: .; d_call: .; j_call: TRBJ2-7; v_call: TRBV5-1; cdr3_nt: TGCGCCAGCAGCTTGGTGACAGCATTTGACGAGCAGTACTTC; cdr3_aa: CASSLVTAFDEQYF
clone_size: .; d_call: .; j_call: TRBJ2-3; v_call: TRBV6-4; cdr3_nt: TGTGCCAGCTCCCCGAGCGGACGGGCCGATACGCAGTATTTT; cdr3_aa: CASSPSGRADTQYF
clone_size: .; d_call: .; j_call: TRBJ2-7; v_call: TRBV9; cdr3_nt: TGTGCCAGCAGCGTGTTTGCGGGCACCTACGAGCAGTACTTC; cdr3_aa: CASSVFAGTYEQYF
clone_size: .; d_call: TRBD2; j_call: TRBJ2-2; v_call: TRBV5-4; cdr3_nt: TGTGCCAGCAGCTTGGCCCCGGGTAGCGGGACATCCGGGGAGCTGTTTTTT; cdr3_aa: CASSLAPGSGTSGELFF
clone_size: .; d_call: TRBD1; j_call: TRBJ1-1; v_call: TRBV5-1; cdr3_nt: TGCGCCAGCAGCCCACGGGACAGGGGATGGGGCACTGAAGCTTTCTTT; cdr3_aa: CASSPRDRGWGTEAFF
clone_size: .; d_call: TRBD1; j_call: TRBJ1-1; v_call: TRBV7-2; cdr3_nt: TGTGCCAGCAGCACAGGGGGGGTTCGGAACACTGAAGCTTTCTTT; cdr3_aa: CASSTGGVRNTEAFF
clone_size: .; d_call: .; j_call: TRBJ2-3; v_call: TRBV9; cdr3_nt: TGTGCCAGCAGCCCCGGGTTAAGCACAGATACGCAGTATTTT; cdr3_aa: CASSPGLSTDTQYF
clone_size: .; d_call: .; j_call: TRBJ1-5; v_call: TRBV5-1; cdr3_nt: TGCGCCAGCAGCTTGGGGGCAGGTGATAGCAATCAGCCCCAGCATTTT; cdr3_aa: CASSLGAGDSNQPQHF
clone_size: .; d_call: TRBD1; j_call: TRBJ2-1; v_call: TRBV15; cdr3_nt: TGTGCCACCAGGAAGGGACAGGGGGCATTTGAGCAGTTCTTC; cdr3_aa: CATRKGQGAFEQFF
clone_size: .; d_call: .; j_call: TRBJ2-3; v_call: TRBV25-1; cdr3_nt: TGTGCCAGCAGTGGAAGGGACCGACATACGCAGTATTTT; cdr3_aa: CASSGRDRHTQYF
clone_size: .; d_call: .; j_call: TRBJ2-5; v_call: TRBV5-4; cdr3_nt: TGTGCCAGCAGCTTCCTCGGCCTATCCGGGGGTTTGGAGACCCAGTACTTC; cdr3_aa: CASSFLGLSGGLETQYF
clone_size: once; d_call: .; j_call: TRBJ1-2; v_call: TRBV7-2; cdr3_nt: TGTGCCAGCAGCTTACGGGGGGCGGTTAACTATGGCTACACCTTC; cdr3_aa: CASSLRGAVNYGYTF
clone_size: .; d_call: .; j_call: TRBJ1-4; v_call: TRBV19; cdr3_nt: TGTGCCAGTAGATACCAGGGCCAGGCTTACGAAAAACTGTTTTTT; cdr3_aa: CASRYQGQAYEKLFF
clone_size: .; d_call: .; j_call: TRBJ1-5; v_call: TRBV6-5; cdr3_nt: TGTGCCAGCAGTAGCACAGGGCCCCTCGAGCCCCAGCATTTT; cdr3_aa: CASSSTGPLEPQHF
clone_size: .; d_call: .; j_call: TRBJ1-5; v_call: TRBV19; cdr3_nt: TGTGCCAGTAGAGTCAGCCAAAATCAGCCCCAGCATTTT; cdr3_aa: CASRVSQNQPQHF
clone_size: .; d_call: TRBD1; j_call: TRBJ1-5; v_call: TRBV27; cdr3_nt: TGTGCCAGCAGTGCCGGGACAGGGAGCCAGCCCCAGCATTTT; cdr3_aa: CASSAGTGSQPQHF
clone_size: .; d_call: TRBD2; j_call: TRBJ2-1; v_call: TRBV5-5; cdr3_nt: TGTGCCAGCAGCTTGGGAGCGGGAGTTGACAATGAGCAGTTCTTC; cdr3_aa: CASSLGAGVDNEQFF
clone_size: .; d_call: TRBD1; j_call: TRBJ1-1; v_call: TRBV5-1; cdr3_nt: TGCGCCAGCAGCGGGACAGGGATTTCTGAAGCTTTCTTT; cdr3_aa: CASSGTGISEAFF
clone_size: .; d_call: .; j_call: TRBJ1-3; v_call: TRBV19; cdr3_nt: TGTGCCAGTAGTGTACGTGCTGGAAACACCATATATTTT; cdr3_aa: CASSVRAGNTIYF
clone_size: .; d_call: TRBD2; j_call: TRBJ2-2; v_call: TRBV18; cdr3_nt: TGTGCCAGCTCACCACGACTAGCCCAAGTTCAAGTTATCACCGGGGAGCTGTTTTTT; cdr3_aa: CASSPRLAQVQVITGELFF
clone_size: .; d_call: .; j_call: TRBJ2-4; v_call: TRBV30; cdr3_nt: TGTGCCTGGAGTGTAAGGTTAGCCCTAGCCAAAAACATTCAGTACTTC; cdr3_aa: CAWSVRLALAKNIQYF
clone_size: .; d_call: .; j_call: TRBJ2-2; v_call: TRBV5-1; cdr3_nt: TGCGCCAGCAGCTTGGAGGCCAGAAACACCGGGGAGCTGTTTTTT; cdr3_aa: CASSLEARNTGELFF
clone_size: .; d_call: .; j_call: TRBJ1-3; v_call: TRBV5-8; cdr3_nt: TGTGCCAGCAGCTTGGGCCTGATCTCTGGAAACACCATATATTTT; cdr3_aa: CASSLGLISGNTIYF
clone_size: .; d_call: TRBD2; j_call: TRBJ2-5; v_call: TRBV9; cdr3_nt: TGTGCCAGCAGCGTAGGGGGTGCGGGAGAATCGGAGACCCAGTACTTC; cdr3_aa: CASSVGGAGESETQYF
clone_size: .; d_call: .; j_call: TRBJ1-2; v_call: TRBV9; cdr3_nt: TGTGCCAGCAGCGTGTCCGGGTTTGGGAACTATGGCTACACCTTC; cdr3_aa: CASSVSGFGNYGYTF
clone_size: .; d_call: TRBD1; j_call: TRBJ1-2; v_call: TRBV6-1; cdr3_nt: TGTGCCAGCAGTGATCTGAGGGGGACAGGGTACAGCTATGGCTACACCTTC; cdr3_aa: CASSDLRGTGYSYGYTF
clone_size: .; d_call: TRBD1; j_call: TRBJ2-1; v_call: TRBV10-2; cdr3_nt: TGCGCCAGCATCATGACAGGGAGCTCCTACAATGAGCAGTTCTTC; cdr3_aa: CASIMTGSSYNEQFF
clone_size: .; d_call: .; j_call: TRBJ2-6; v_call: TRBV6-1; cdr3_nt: TGTGCCAGCAGTGAAACCTCTGGGGCCAACGTCCTGACTTTC; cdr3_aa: CASSETSGANVLTF
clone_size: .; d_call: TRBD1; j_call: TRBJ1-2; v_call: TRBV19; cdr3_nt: TGTGCCAGCAAGGACAGGGGAGGTGGCTACACCTTC; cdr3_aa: CASKDRGGGYTF
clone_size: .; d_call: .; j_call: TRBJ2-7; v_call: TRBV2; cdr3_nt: TGTGCCAGCAGAACAGGAGGTTACGAGCAGTACTTC; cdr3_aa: CASRTGGYEQYF
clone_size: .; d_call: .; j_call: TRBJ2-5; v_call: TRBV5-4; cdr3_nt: TGTGCCAGCAGCTTCCAGTACAGGGTGGAGACCCAGTACTTC; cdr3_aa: CASSFQYRVETQYF
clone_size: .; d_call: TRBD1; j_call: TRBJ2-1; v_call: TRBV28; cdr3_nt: TGTGCCAGCAGTCCCCTCGACAGGGTGAATGAGCAGTTCTTC; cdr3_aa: CASSPLDRVNEQFF
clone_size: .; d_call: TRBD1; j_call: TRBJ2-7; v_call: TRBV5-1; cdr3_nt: TGCGCCAGCAGCCGCCACCGGGACAGCTACGAGCAGTACTTC; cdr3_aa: CASSRHRDSYEQYF
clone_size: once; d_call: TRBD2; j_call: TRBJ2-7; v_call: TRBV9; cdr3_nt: TGTGCCAGCAGCGTAGGGAGGACTAGCGGTTACTACGAGCAGTACTTC; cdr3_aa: CASSVGRTSGYYEQYF
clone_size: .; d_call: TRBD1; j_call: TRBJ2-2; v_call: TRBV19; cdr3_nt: TGTGCCAGTATCGCAAGGACAGGGGGGCGCGGGGAGCTGTTTTTT; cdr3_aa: CASIARTGGRGELFF
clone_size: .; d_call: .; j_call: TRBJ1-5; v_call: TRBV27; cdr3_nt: TGTGCCAGCAGTTTATTCTCGGGGCTTGGGAGCAATCAGCCCCAGCATTTT; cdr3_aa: CASSLFSGLGSNQPQHF
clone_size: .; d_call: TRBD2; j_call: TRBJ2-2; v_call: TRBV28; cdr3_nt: TGTGCCAGCCGTGCCAGCCGGGGGGGCGGGGAGCTGTTTTTT; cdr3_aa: CASRASRGGGELFF
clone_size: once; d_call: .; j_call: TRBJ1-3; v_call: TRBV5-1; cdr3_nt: TGCGCCAGCAGCTTCGGAGATCCCAGGGGTGGAAACACCATATATTTT; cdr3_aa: CASSFGDPRGGNTIYF